A selection of T cell receptor beta chains follows, all from one sample in a study of CD8 T cells in Susac syndrome. Each CDR3 protein gets one entry after TCRdb re-called the immunoSEQ multiplex PCR reads with MiXCR. The sample yields around 300,000 distinct CDR3 sequences, approximately 91% seen once. Sample: CD8+ T cells from PBMCs. Every receptor here comes from a human donor with multiple sclerosis. Each CDR3 is given with its conserved first and last residue. D genes are given only for firm matches. Clone size is stated in some rows and not others, as once, few, many or a class when expanded.

TGTGCCAGCAGCGACGCCGGGGCTAGGTACGAGCAGTACTTC	CASSDAGARYEQYF	TRBV12-3/TRBV12-4	TRBJ2-7	NA	NA
TGTGCCAGTAGTATAGAAGGGACTAGCCACACCGGGGAGCTGTTTTTT	CASSIEGTSHTGELFF	TRBV19	TRBJ2-2	NA	TRBD2
TGTGCCAGCAGTTACGGGGGCTTCGGTGAAGCTTTCTTT	CASSYGGFGEAFF	TRBV6-2/TRBV6-3	TRBJ1-1	NA	NA
TGTGCCACCGGGGGCGGAAGGGATGAGCAGTTCTTC	CATGGGRDEQFF	TRBV7-9	TRBJ2-1	once	NA
TGTGCCAGCAGTGACAACTACATCTCCTACAATGAGCAGTTCTTC	CASSDNYISYNEQFF	TRBV6-2/TRBV6-3	TRBJ2-1	NA	NA
TGTGCCACCAGCAGAGATCCGGCAGCCCTAGGGACCGGGGAGCTGTTTTTT	CATSRDPAALGTGELFF	TRBV15	TRBJ2-2	NA	NA
TGTGCCAGCAGCCCGGCGGCGTGGTCCCAGGCCTACGAGCAGTACTTC	CASSPAAWSQAYEQYF	TRBV7-9	TRBJ2-7	NA	NA
TGTGCCAGCAGCGTAGAGGACACAACCTACGAGCAGTACTTC	CASSVEDTTYEQYF	TRBV9	TRBJ2-7	NA	NA
TGTGCCAGCAGCTTAGTCCGGGTGGTTAGCGGAGGAGAGACCCAGTACTTC	CASSLVRVVSGGETQYF	TRBV11-2	TRBJ2-5	once	NA
TGTGCCAGCAGCCCCCGGACTAGCGGGGCCTTGTTCGAGCAGTTCTTC	CASSPRTSGALFEQFF	TRBV6-6	TRBJ2-1	NA	TRBD2
TGTGCCAGCAGCATACTTACTCCCGGGGGGGACGAGCAGTACTTC	CASSILTPGGDEQYF	TRBV6-6	TRBJ2-7	NA	TRBD2
TGTGCCTCCGGACAGTTCGGGGGGAATCAGCCCCAGCATTTT	CASGQFGGNQPQHF	TRBV19	TRBJ1-5	NA	NA
TGTGCCAGCAGCGGCCCTCCGGACAGGGTCGGGATAGGGTACCAAGAGACCCAGTACTTC	CASSGPPDRVGIGYQETQYF	TRBV9	TRBJ2-5	NA	TRBD1
TGCAGTGCTAGACTAAAAGGACAGGGCAACTATGGCTACACCTTC	CSARLKGQGNYGYTF	TRBV20-1	TRBJ1-2	NA	TRBD1
TGTGCCAGCAGTCCCTGGACAGGGAAAGGTTCCTATGGCTACACCTTC	CASSPWTGKGSYGYTF	TRBV6-1	TRBJ1-2	few	TRBD1